Reported below is one T cell receptor beta chain. This entry belongs to a study of blood T cell repertoires in COVID-19. This table comes from immunoSEQ multiplex PCR, and its TCRdb copy is limited to in-frame clones, with some not included. The sample holds around 100,000 clones, more than 70% seen once. Germline V gives CDR1 LNHDA, CDR2 SQIVND (reference sequence). Losses at the gene ends were 7 bases for V and 0 bases for J; bases not matched to a gene: 6. This CDR3 has 15 amino acids. The sequence was obtained from a human donor in a cohort sampled during active COVID-19. The chain is built from TRBV19 and TRBJ2-3; TRBD2 matches 8 bases. What was sequenced was peripheral blood. The DNA for the CDR3 is TGTGCCAGTACCTCTAGCGGGTCTAGCACAGATACGCAGTATTTT. The encoded protein is CASTSSGSSTDTQYF.